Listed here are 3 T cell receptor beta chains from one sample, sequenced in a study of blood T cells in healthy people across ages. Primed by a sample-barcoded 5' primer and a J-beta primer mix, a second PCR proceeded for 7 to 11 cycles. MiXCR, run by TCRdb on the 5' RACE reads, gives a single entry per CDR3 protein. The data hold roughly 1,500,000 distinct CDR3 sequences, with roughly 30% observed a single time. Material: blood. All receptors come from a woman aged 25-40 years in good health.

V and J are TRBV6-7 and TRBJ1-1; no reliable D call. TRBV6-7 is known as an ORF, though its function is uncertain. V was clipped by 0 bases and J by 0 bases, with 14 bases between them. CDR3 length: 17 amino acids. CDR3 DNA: TGTGCCAGCAGTTACTCGATTGAGGGAAGGGTGAACACTGAAGCTTTCTTT. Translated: CASSYSIEGRVNTEAFF.

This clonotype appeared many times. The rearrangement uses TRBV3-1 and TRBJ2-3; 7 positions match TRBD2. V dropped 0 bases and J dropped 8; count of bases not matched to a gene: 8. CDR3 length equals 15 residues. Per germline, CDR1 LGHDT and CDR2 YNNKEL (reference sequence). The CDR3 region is CASSQDWPPGGTQYF. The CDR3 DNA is TGTGCCAGCAGCCAAGATTGGCCGCCGGGGGGTACGCAGTATTTT.

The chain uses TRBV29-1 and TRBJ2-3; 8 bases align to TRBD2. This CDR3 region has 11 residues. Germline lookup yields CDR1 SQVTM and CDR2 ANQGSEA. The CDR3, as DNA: TGCACCGTGACTAGCGATGATACGCAGTATTTT. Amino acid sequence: CTVTSDDTQYF.